This T cell receptor beta chain was captured in a study of breast tumors, draining lymph nodes, adjacent tissues. Breast cancer patients provided tissue from their axillary draining lymph nodes. Study findings and constraints: The lymph node origin of tumor T cells was framed as consistent with a hypothesis, not demonstrated. Tumor and nontumor repertoires were significantly more similar in luminal-like than in basal-like breast cancer.

The CDR3 covers 11 residues. Germline V CDR1 and CDR2: DFQATT, SNEGSKA (reference sequence). The ends were cut back, 3 bases at V and 10 bases at J, with 11 bases in the middle. Using its own MiXCR run on the multiplex PCR reads, TCRdb lists one record per CDR3 protein. The sample lists about 140,000 distinct CDR3 sequences; approximately 20% were seen once. This clonotype was detected ten times or more. Antigen unknown. The chain uses TRBV20-1 and TRBJ2-3, with TRBD2 as a possible D gene (6 bases). Material for sequencing was axillary lymph node tissue. The TCR originated in a female donor with breast cancer. Some clones in this sample may be carry-over from other donors' samples. CDR3 sequence (DNA): TGCAGTGCTAGGATAGCGGACCCGCAGTATTTT. Translated: CSARIADPQYF.